Presented here are 20 T cell receptor beta chains from one specimen sequenced in a study of blood T cell repertoires in COVID-19. Assay: immunoSEQ multiplex PCR; the TCRdb copy retains only in-frame clones and omits some. The sample lists 240,000 or so clones, roughly 86% occurring once. Sequenced sample: peripheral blood. These receptors all come from a woman under 40 who had recovered from COVID-19.

V gene TRBV5-4 combines with J gene TRBJ2-1; 7 nucleotides agree with TRBD1. The CDR3 runs to 15 residues. Germline CDR1 SGHNT, CDR2 YYREEE (reference sequence). V gave up 0 bases and J gave up 3 bases; unmatched junction bases: 3. The CDR3 is CASSLGQGVYNEQFF. DNA for the CDR3: TGTGCCAGCAGCTTGGGGCAGGGGGTCTACAATGAGCAGTTCTTC.

This clone showed up just a few times. The chain combines TRBV5-1 with TRBJ2-2; D might be TRBD1 (5 bases). The germline gives CDR1 SGHRS, CDR2 YFSETQ. V lost 5 bases to trimming and J lost 0 bases, with 8 bases between them. The CDR3 extends over 14 amino acids. The CDR3 DNA reads as TGCGCCAGCAGGGACACCTCGAACACCGGGGAGCTGTTTTTT. Translation: CASRDTSNTGELFF. Variable domain in full (rest from reference TRBV5-1 and TRBJ2-2): KAGVTQTPRYLIKTRGQQVTLSCSPISGHRSVSWYQQTPGQGLQFLFEYFSETQRNKGNFPGRFSGRQFSNSRSEMNVSTLELGDSALYLCASRDTSNTGELFFGEGSRLTVL.

This sequence joins TRBV11-2 and TRBJ2-6, with 7 bases lining up with TRBD1. The CDR3 runs 17 residues. J was trimmed by 4 bases and V by 1 base; bases with no gene match: 7. CDR1 is SGHAT, CDR2 FQNNGV, per germline. The CDR3 DNA follows: TGTGCCAGCAGCTTAGCGACAGGGCGGTTGGGGGCCAACGTCCTGACTTTC. Amino acid sequence: CASSLATGRLGANVLTF.

The gene calls are TRBV5-6 and TRBJ1-1; 7 bases line up with TRBD1. The CDR3 covers 15 residues. Germline V CDR1 and CDR2: SGHDT, YYEEEE. After removal of 4 bases from V and 1 base from J, the junction contained 7 bases not matched to a gene. The CDR3 DNA reads TGTGCCAGCAGCCCTAGACAGGGCACGAACACTGAAGCTTTCTTT. It encodes CASSPRQGTNTEAFF.

V is TRBV15 and J is TRBJ2-5; 7 bases agree with TRBD1. Per germline, CDR1 LNHNV and CDR2 YYDKDF (reference sequence). The V gene end was trimmed by 5 bases and the J gene end by 3 bases; junction bases not matched to a gene: 6. The CDR3 covers 14 residues. For the CDR3, the DNA is TGTGCCACCAGCCCCCGGACAGGCGAAGAGACCCAGTACTTC. Encoded protein: CATSPRTGEETQYF.

V gene TRBV9 combines with J gene TRBJ2-7; the match to TRBD1 covers 9 bases. Losses at the gene ends were 2 bases for V and 6 bases for J; bases not matched to a gene: 6. The germline CDR1 and CDR2 sequences are SGDLS and YYNGEE. This CDR3 region has 14 residues. The CDR3 sequence: CASSVTGQGSEQYF. As DNA, the CDR3 is TGTGCCAGCAGCGTTACGGGACAGGGCTCCGAGCAGTACTTC.

This clone was seen many times. The chain links TRBV5-3 to TRBJ1-5; TRBD1 is a possible D gene (5 bases). TRBV5-3 is an open reading frame whose function is uncertain. The CDR3 is 12 amino acids. The V end was cut by 7 bases, the J end by 4 bases, with 9 bases between. DNA of the CDR3: TGTGCCAGAGGGGCTCCTAATCAGCCCCAGCATTTT. This encodes CARGAPNQPQHF.

This sequence joins TRBV2 and TRBJ2-3; 11 nucleotides agree with TRBD2. V trimming: 3 bases; J trimming: 3 bases; junction bases outside the gene matches: 2. The germline CDR1 and CDR2 sequences are SNHLY and FYNNEI. The CDR3 length is 15 residues. The CDR3 nucleotides read TGTGCCAGCAGTGACCCTAGCGGGGGGACAGATACGCAGTATTTT. Translated: CASSDPSGGTDTQYF. Based on the CDR3 plus reference TRBV2 and TRBJ2-3, the full variable domain is EPEVTQTPSHQVTQMGQEVILRCVPISNHLYFYWYRQILGQKVEFLVSFYNNEISEKSEIFDDQFSVERPDGSNFTLKIRSTKLEDSAMYFCASSDPSGGTDTQYFGPGTRLTVL.

The rearrangement links TRBV6-5 to TRBJ1-1; a weak D match, TRBD1 (5 bases). The V gene's germline CDR1 is MNHEY and CDR2 SVGAGI. CDR3 length: 11 residues. The V gene lost 6 bases and the J gene lost 10 bases, with 12 bases spanning the gap. The CDR3 here is CASRDTGGAFF. The CDR3 DNA sequence: TGTGCCAGCAGGGACACCGGGGGAGCTTTCTTT.

This chain links TRBV9 with TRBJ2-2, with TRBD1 matching 7 bases. This CDR3 region has 16 residues. J gave up 6 bases and V 0 bases, and 8 bases lay outside the gene matches. In germline, CDR1 is SGDLS, CDR2 YYNGEE. The CDR3 reads CASSVEGDRVAGELFF. CDR3 coding DNA: TGTGCCAGCAGCGTAGAGGGTGACAGGGTGGCCGGGGAGCTGTTTTTT.

The CDR3 region has the DNA TGTGCCAGCAGCCCCCCCGGGGACGGGGGAGAGACCCAGTACTTC. Translated: CASSPPGDGGETQYF. J is TRBJ2-5 and V is TRBV5-4, with D tentatively TRBD2 (6 bases). CDR3 length: 15 residues. Trimming took 4 bases from V and 4 from J, leaving 17 bases between them. Germline values: CDR1 SGHNT, CDR2 YYREEE (reference sequence).

The J gene is TRBJ2-6, the V gene TRBV12-3 or TRBV12-4; no clear D gene. Trimming took 8 bases from V and 2 from J, leaving 4 bases between them. This CDR3 has 12 residues. CDR3 loop: CASSAGANVLTF. The CDR3 DNA is TGTGCCAGCTCGGCTGGGGCCAACGTCCTGACTTTC.

The chain combines TRBV10-1 with TRBJ1-3; TRBD1 matches 7 bases. The CDR3 is 16 amino acids. J gave up 0 bases and V 4 bases, and 6 bases lay outside the gene matches. Germline CDR1 reads WNHNN; CDR2 reads SYGVQD (reference sequence). CDR3: CASSAGQDFSGNTIYF. The CDR3 coding sequence is TGCGCCAGCAGTGCAGGACAGGACTTCTCTGGAAACACCATATATTTT.

The CDR3 reads CASSFQSNTEAFF. CDR3 sequence (DNA): TGTGCCAGCAGTTTCCAATCGAACACTGAAGCTTTCTTT. The chain carries TRBV12-3 or TRBV12-4 and TRBJ1-1; D uncertain. With 3 bases removed from V and 1 base from J, the gap between germline ends came to 6 bases. The CDR3 covers 13 residues.

The chain uses TRBV2 and TRBJ1-1, with D possibly being TRBD1 (6 bases). The CDR3 is 12 residues long. Deletions cut 7 bases from V and 4 bases from J, with 10 bases between. Germline CDR1 and CDR2: SNHLY and FYNNEI. CDR3 bases: TGTGCCAGCAATACAGGGAGCACTGAAGCTTTCTTT. Translation: CASNTGSTEAFF.

This clone appeared a single time. DNA of the CDR3: TGTGCCAGCAGCCAAGTTTCCGGGACAGGGTATGGCTACACCTTC. Translation gives CASSQVSGTGYGYTF. This chain links TRBV3-1 (or the pseudogene TRBV3-2) with TRBJ1-2; 9 bases match TRBD1. V shed 1 base, J shed 5 bases, and the junction held 5 bases outside the gene matches. CDR3 length: 15 residues. Germline V gives CDR1 LGHDT, CDR2 YNNKEL (reference sequence).

The genes are TRBV18 and TRBJ2-5; TRBD2 matches 9 bases. Germline V gene lookup returns CDR1 KGHSH and CDR2 LQKENI. The CDR3 is 15 residues long. Unmatched junction bases numbered 4, after V lost 4 bases and J lost 1 base. CDR3 nucleotide sequence: TGTGCCAGCTCACGCCTAGCGGGGACCCAAGAGACCCAGTACTTC. It specifies CASSRLAGTQETQYF.

The chain combines TRBV9 with TRBJ2-3, with 7 nucleotides matching TRBD2. The CDR3 covers 13 residues. The germline V gene encodes CDR1 SGDLS and CDR2 YYNGEE. V shed 2 bases and J 10 bases; nucleotides not matched to a gene: 7. The DNA of the CDR3 is TGTGCCAGCAGCGTGGGGACGGGACTATCGCAGTATTTT. Protein product: CASSVGTGLSQYF.

This clone was found a few times. The chain couples TRBV25-1 to TRBJ1-5; D is perhaps TRBD1 (5 bases). Trimming removed 1 base at V and 4 bases at J, with 14 bases between. This CDR3 is built from 16 residues. Germline CDR1 reads MGHDK; CDR2 reads SYGVNS. The CDR3 sequence: CASSESGVRGNQPQHF. The CDR3 coding sequence is TGTGCCAGCAGTGAATCCGGGGTACGGGGGAATCAGCCCCAGCATTTT.

This sequence joins TRBV5-1 and TRBJ2-5; TRBD2 agrees at 7 bases. The CDR3 consists of 16 residues. J gave up 2 bases and V 4 bases, and 11 bases lay outside the gene matches. Germline V gives CDR1 SGHRS, CDR2 YFSETQ. CDR3 amino acids: CASSPGGGGGQETQYF. The CDR3 region has the DNA TGCGCCAGCAGCCCCGGGGGAGGCGGGGGTCAAGAGACCCAGTACTTC.